The 10 T cell receptor beta chains listed next were all sequenced from one sample in a study of T cell repertoires in cytomegalovirus infection. One entry per CDR3 protein results from TCRdb running MiXCR on the reads. The sample holds over 300,000 distinct CDR3 sequences; roughly a sixth are singletons and the top ten take about 12%. Sequenced material: PBMCs. Every receptor here comes from a human donor in good health (CMV status not recorded). Some clones in this sample may be carry-over from other donors' samples.

Details on this clonotype: Relative to the germline gene, one junction end is altered; a read error may explain this. The chain carries TRBV20-1 and TRBJ1-2; 7 bases line up with TRBD1. Germline V lookup: CDR1 DFQATT, CDR2 SNEGSKA (reference sequence). The CDR3 is 15 amino acids. DNA of the CDR3: TGCAGTGCTTCCCTCTCCACAGGGGCCCACTATGGCTACAACTTC. Translated, it gives CSASLSTGAHYGYNF.

The V and J genes are TRBV19 and TRBJ2-5; D uncertain. V was clipped by 6 bases and J by 4 bases, with 15 bases between them. CDR1 LNHDA and CDR2 SQIVND come from the germline V gene (reference sequence). CDR3 length: 14 amino acids. The chain's CDR3 is CASSLHSLTETQYF. CDR3 in DNA: TGTGCCAGTAGCCTCCACTCGCTGACAGAGACCCAGTACTTC.

This clonotype came up a few times. This sequence joins TRBV5-8 and TRBJ2-7, with D possibly matching TRBD1 (6 bases). CDR3 length: 13 amino acids. Trimming left V 1 base short and J 7 bases short, with 12 bases between. Germline V gene sequence: CDR1 SGHTS, CDR2 YDEGEE. The CDR3 region has the DNA TGTGCCAGCAGCTTGAACAGGGAAAGGGAGCAGTACTTC. It is translated as CASSLNREREQYF.

The genes are TRBV12-5 and TRBJ1-5; D may be TRBD1 (5 bases). The ends were cut back, 5 bases at V and 0 bases at J, with 17 bases in the middle. CDR3 length: 17 residues. CDR1 LGHNT and CDR2 FRNRAP come from the germline V gene. For the CDR3, the DNA is TGTGCTAGTGGTCCTGGGACGGTGGACTATAGCAATCAGCCCCAGCATTTT. It is translated as CASGPGTVDYSNQPQHF. The entire variable domain, with the rest obtained from reference TRBV12-5 and TRBJ1-5, is as follows: DARVTQTPRHKVTEMGQEVTMRCQPILGHNTVFWYRQTMMQGLELLAYFRNRAPLDDSGMPKDRFSAEMPDATLATLKIQPSEPRDSAVYFCASGPGTVDYSNQPQHFGDGTRLSIL.

This clonotype was seen many times. The chain combines TRBV7-8 with TRBJ1-6; possible D gene TRBD1, 5 bases. Trimming removed 8 bases from V and 8 bases from J, with 16 bases in between. Germline-derived CDR1 and CDR2 are SGHVS and FQNEAQ. This CDR3 has 14 residues. As DNA, the CDR3 is TGTGCCAGCCAGCCGGGGCTTGTTTATTCACCCCTCCACTTT. It encodes CASQPGLVYSPLHF. The whole variable domain, filled in from reference TRBV7-8 and TRBJ1-6, reads GAGVSQSPRYKVAKRGQDVALRCDPISGHVSLFWYQQALGQGPEFLTYFQNEAQLDKSGLPSDRFFAERPEGSVSTLKIQRTQQEDSAVYLCASQPGLVYSPLHFGNGTRLTVT.

This clonotype has more than one count but fewer than ten. This rearrangement joins TRBV4-1 to TRBJ1-5; 7 positions agree with TRBD1. The CDR3 totals 15 residues. Germline CDR1 MGHRA, CDR2 YSYEKL. J was trimmed by 7 bases and V by 1 base; bases with no gene match: 7. CDR3 nucleotide sequence: TGCGCCAGCAGCCAAGGGGAGGGGGCGAGACAGCCCCAGCATTTT. The encoded protein is CASSQGEGARQPQHF.

This clonotype was seen a handful of times. The chain uses TRBV4-2 and TRBJ2-1, with D unresolved. This CDR3 is 16 amino acids long. The V gene lost 2 bases and the J gene lost 4 bases, with 15 bases spanning the gap. Germline-derived CDR1 and CDR2 are LGHNA and YNFKEQ. The CDR3 here is CASSQSADESYNEQFF. The CDR3 nucleotides are TGTGCCAGCAGCCAATCCGCGGACGAATCGTACAATGAGCAGTTCTTC.

The chain employs TRBV4-3 and TRBJ2-1; D possibly corresponds to TRBD2 (6 bases). The CDR3 length is 17 residues. The germline V gene encodes CDR1 LGHNA and CDR2 YSLEER. Trimming left V 4 bases short and J 7 bases short, with 23 bases between. The chain's CDR3 is CASSPTPGTPLGNEQFF. The CDR3 nucleotides are TGCGCCAGCAGCCCGACCCCCGGGACTCCCCTCGGGAATGAGCAGTTCTTC.

This clonotype has a count of ten or more. A read error may produce the germline difference seen at one junction end. The chain couples TRBV7-2 to TRBJ1-1, with D unresolved. Germline lookup yields CDR1 SGHTA and CDR2 FQGNSA. The CDR3 covers 13 residues. The CDR3 loop reads CASSFDTNAEAFF. The DNA of the CDR3 is TGTGCCAGCAGCTTCGACACGAACGCTGAAGCTTTCTTT.

The chain links TRBV20-1 to TRBJ2-3; 8 nucleotides align to TRBD1. The CDR3 totals 13 residues. The V gene's germline CDR1 is DFQATT and CDR2 SNEGSKA (reference sequence). Trimming removed 4 bases from V and 4 bases from J; junction bases left unmatched: 4. The CDR3: CSATWTGPDTQYF. The DNA of the CDR3 is TGCAGTGCTACCTGGACAGGGCCAGATACGCAGTATTTT.